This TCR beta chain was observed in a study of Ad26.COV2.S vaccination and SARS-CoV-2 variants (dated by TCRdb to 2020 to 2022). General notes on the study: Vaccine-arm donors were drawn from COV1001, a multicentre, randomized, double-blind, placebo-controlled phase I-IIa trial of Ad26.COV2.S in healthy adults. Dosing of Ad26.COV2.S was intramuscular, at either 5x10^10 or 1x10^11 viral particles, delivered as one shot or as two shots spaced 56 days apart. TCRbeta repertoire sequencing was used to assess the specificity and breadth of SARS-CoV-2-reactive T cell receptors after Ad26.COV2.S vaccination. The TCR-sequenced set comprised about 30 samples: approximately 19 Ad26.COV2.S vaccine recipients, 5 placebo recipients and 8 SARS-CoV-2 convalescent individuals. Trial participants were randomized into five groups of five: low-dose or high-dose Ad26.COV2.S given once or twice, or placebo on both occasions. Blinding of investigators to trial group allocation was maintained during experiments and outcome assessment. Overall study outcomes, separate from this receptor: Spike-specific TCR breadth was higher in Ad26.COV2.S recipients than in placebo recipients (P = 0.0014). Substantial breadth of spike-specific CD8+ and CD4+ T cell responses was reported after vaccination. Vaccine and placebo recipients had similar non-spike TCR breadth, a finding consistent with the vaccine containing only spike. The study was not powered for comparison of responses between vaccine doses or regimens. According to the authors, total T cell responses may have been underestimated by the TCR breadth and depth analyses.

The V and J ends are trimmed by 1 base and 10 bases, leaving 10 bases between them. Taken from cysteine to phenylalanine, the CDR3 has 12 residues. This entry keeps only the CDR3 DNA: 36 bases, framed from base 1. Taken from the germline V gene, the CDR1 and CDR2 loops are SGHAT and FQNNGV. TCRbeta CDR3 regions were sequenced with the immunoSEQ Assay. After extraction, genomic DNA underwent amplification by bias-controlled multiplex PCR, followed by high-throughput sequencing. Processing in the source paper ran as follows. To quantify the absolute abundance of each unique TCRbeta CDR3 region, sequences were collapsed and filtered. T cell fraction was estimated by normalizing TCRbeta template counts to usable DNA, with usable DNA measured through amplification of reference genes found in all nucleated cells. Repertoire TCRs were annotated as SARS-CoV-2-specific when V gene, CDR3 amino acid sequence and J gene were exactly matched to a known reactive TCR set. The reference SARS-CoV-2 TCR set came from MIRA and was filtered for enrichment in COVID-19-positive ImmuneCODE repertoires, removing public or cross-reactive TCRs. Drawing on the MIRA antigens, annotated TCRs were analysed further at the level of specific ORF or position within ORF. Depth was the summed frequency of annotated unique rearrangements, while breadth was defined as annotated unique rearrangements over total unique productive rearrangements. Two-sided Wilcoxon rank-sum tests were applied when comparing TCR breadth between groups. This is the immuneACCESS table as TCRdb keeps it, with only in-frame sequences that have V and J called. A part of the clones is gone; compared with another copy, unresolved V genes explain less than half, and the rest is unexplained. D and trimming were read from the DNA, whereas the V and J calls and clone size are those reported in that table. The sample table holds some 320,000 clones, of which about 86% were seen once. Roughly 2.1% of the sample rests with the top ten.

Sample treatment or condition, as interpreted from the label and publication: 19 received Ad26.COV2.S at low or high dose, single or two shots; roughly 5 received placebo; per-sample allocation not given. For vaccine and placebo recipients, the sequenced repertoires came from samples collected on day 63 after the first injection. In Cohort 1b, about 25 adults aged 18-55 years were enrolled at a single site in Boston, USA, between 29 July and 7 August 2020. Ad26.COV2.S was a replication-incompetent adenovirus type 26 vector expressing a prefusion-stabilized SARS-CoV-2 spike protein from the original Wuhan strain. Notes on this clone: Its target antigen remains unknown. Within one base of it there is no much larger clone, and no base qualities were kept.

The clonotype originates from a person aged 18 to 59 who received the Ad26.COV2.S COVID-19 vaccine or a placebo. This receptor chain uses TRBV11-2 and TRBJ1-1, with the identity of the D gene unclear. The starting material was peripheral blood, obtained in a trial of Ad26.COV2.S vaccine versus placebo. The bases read TGTGCCAGCAGCTTAGTGGGGTCGGGAGCTTTCTTT. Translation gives CASSLVGSGAFF.